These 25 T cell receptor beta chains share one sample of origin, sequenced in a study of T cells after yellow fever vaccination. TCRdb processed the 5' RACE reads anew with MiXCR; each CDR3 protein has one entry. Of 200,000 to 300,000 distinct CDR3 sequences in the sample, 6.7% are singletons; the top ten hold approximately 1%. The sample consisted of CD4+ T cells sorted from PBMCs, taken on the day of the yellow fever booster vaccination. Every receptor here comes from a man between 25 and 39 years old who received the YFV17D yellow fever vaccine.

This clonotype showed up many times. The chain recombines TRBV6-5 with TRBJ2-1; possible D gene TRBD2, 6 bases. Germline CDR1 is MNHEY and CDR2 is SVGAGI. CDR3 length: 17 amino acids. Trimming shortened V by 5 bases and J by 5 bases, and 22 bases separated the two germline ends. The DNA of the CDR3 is TGTGCCAGCAGTCGACAACCTACCAGCGGGCCTAACAATGAGCAGTTCTTC. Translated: CASSRQPTSGPNNEQFF.

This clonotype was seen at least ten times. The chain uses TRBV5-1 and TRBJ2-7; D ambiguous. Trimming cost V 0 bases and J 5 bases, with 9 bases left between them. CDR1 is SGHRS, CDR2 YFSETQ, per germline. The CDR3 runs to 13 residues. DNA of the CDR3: TGCGCCAGCAGCTTGGCCACAAAACACGAGCAGTACTTC. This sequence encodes CASSLATKHEQYF.

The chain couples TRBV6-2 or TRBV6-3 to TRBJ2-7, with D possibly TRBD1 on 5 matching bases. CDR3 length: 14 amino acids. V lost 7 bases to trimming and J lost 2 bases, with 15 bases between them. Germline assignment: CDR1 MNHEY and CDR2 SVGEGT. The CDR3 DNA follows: TGTGCCAGCACCCAAAGGTACAGGACCTACGAGCAGTACTTC. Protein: CASTQRYRTYEQYF.

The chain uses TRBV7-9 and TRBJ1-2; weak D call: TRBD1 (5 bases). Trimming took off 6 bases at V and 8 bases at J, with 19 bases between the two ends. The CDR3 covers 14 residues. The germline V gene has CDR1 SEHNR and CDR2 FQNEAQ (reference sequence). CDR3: CASRRDGNSRGYTF. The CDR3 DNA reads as TGTGCCAGCAGACGGGACGGAAACTCGAGGGGCTACACCTTC.

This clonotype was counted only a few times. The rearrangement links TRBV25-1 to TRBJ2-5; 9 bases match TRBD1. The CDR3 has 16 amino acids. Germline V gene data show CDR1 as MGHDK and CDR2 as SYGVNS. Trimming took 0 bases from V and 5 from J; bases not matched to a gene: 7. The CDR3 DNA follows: TGTGCCAGCAGTGAATACGGGACAGGGTCTCGGGAGACCCAGTACTTC. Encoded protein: CASSEYGTGSRETQYF.

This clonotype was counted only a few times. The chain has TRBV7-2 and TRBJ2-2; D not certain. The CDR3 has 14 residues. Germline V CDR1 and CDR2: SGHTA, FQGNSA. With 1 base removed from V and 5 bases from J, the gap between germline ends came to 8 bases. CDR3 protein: CASSLVQETGELFF. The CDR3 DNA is TGTGCCAGCAGCTTAGTGCAGGAGACCGGGGAGCTGTTTTTT.

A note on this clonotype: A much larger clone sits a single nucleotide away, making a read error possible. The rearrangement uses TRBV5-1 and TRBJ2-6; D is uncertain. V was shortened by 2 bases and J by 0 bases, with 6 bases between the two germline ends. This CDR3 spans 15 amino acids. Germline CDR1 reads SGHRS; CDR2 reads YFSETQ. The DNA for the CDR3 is TGCGCCAGCAGCTTCACCGTCTCTGGGGCCAACGTCCTGACTTTC. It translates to CASSFTVSGANVLTF.

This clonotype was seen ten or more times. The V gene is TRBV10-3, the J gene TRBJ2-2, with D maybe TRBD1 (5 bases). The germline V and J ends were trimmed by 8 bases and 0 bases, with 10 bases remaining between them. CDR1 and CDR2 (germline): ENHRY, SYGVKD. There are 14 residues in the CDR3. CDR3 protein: CAIGQGANTGELFF. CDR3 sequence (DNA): TGTGCCATCGGTCAAGGGGCGAACACCGGGGAGCTGTTTTTT.

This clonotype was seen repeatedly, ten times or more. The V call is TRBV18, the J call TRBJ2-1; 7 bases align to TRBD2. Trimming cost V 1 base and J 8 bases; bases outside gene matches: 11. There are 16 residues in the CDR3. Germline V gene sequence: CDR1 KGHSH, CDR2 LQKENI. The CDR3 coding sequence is TGTGCCAGCTCACCACAGAGGGACTACCCGGGGTATGAGCAGTTCTTC. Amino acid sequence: CASSPQRDYPGYEQFF. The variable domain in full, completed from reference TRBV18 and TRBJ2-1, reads NAGVMQNPRHLVRRRGQEARLRCSPMKGHSHVYWYRQLPEEGLKFMVYLQKENIIDESGMPKERFSAEFPKEGPSILRIQQVVRGDSAAYFCASSPQRDYPGYEQFFGPGTRLTVL.

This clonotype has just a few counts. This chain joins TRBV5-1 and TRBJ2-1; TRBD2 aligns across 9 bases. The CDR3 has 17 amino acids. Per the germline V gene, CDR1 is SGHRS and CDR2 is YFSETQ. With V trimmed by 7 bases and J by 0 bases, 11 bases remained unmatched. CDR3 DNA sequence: TGCGCCAGCTCCCACTGGCTAGCGGGGAGCTCCTACAATGAGCAGTTCTTC. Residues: CASSHWLAGSSYNEQFF.

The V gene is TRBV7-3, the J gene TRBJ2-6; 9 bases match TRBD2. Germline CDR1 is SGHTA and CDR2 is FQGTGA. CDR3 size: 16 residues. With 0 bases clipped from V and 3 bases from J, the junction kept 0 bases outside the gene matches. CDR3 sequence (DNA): TGTGCCAGCAGCTTAACGCGGGGGGGTGGGGCCAACGTCCTGACTTTC. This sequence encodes CASSLTRGGGANVLTF.

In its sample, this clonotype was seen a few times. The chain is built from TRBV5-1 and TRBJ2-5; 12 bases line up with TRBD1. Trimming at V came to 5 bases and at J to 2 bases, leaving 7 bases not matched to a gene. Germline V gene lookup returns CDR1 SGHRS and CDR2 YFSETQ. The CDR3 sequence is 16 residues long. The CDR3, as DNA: TGCGCCAGCAGAACCGGGACAGGGGGCCGGCAAGAGACCCAGTACTTC. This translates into CASRTGTGGRQETQYF.

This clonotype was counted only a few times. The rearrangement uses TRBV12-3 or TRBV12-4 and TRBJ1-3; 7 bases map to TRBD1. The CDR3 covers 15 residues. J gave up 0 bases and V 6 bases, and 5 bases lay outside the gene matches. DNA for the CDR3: TGTGCCAGCAGACTACAGGGGCTCTCTGGAAACACCATATATTTT. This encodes CASRLQGLSGNTIYF.

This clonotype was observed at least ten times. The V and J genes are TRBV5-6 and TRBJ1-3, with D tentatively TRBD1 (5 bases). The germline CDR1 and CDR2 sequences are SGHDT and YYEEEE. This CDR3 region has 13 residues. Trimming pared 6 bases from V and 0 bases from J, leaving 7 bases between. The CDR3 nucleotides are TGTGCCAGCACGGGACTCTCTGGAAACACCATATATTTT. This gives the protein CASTGLSGNTIYF.

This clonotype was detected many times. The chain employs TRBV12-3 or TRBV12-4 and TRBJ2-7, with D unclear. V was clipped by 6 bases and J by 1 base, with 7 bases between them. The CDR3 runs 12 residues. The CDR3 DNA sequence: TGTGCCAGCAGCCCTTTTTCCTACGAGCAGTACTTC. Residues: CASSPFSYEQYF.

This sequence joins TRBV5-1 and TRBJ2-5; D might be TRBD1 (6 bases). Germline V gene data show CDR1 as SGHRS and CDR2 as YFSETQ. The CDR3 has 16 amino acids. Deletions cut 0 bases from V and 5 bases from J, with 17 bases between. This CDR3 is CASSLGVYRDRETQYF. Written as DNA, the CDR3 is TGCGCCAGCAGCTTGGGGGTCTACAGGGATCGCGAGACCCAGTACTTC.

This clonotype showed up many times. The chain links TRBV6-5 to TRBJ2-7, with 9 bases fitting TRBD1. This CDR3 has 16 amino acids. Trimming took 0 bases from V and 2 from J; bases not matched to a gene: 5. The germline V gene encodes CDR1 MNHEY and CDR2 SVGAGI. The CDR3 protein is CASSYSGQGFPYEQYF. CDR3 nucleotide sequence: TGTGCCAGCAGTTACTCGGGACAGGGATTCCCCTACGAGCAGTACTTC.

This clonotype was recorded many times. CDR3 amino acids: CASSLVRESTDTQYF. CDR3 DNA sequence: TGTGCCAGCAGCTTAGTAAGGGAGAGCACAGATACGCAGTATTTT. J is TRBJ2-3 and V is TRBV7-2; possible D gene TRBD2, 5 bases. Trimming took off 1 base at V and 0 bases at J, with 8 bases between the two ends. Germline V CDR1 and CDR2: SGHTA, FQGNSA. The CDR3 contains 15 residues. The whole variable domain, filled in from reference TRBV7-2 and TRBJ2-3, reads GAGVSQSPSNKVTEKGKDVELRCDPISGHTALYWYRQSLGQGLEFLIYFQGNSAPDKSGLPSDRFSAERTGGSVSTLTIQRTQQEDSAVYLCASSLVRESTDTQYFGPGTRLTVL.

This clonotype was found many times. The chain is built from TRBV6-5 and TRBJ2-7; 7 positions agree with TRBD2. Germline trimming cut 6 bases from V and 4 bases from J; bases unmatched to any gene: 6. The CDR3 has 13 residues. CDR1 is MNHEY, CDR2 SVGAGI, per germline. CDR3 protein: CASRNPGGYEQYF. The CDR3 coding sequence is TGTGCCAGCAGAAACCCGGGGGGATACGAGCAGTACTTC.

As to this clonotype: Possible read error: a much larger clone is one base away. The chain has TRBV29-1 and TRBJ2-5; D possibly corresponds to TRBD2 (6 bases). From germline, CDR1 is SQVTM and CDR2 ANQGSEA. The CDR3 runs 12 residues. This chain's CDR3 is CRVVSSEETQYF. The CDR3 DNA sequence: TGCAGAGTTGTCTCTAGCGAGGAGACCCAGTACTTC.

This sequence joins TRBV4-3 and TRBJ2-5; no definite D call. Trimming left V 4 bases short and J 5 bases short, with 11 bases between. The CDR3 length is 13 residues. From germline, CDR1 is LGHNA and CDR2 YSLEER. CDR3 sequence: CASSPRLHETQYF. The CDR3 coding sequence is TGCGCCAGCAGCCCCCGACTGCACGAGACCCAGTACTTC.

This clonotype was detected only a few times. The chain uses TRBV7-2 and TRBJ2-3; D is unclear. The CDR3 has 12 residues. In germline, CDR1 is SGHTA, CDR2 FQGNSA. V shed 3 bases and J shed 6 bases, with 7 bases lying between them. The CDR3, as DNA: TGTGCCAGCAGCTTGTTGTGGGATACGCAGTATTTT. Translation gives CASSLLWDTQYF.

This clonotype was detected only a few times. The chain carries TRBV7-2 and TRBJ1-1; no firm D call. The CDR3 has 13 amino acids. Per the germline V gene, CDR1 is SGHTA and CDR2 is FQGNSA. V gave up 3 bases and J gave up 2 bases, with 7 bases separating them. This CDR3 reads CASSFTANTEAFF. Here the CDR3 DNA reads TGTGCCAGCAGCTTCACAGCCAACACTGAAGCTTTCTTT.

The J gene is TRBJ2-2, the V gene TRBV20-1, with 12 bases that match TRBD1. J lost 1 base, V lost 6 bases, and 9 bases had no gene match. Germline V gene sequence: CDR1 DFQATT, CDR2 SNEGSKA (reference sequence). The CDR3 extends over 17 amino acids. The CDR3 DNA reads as TGCAGTGCAGCCCGGGACAGGGGGCCAATGAACACCGGGGAGCTGTTTTTT. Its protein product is CSAARDRGPMNTGELFF.

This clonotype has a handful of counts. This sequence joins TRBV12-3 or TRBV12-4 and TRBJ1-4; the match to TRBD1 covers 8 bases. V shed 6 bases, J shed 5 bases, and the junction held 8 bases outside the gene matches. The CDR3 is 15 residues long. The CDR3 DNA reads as TGTGCCAGCAGACAGGGGACAGGTGGGAATGAAAAACTGTTTTTT. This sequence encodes CASRQGTGGNEKLFF.